The present TCR beta chain was sequenced within a study of blood T cell repertoires in COVID-19. Across the whole study: The analysed material was cDNA or gDNA that came from T cells, B-cell-depleted T cells, or PBMCs.

This clone has just a few counts. As originally analysed: The authors estimated nucleated cell counts from reference gene primer amplification. Method: immunoSEQ multiplex PCR; TCRdb's copy keeps in-frame clones and lacks some. That table supplies the V and J calls and clone size; D and trimming were determined from the DNA. The table has about 190,000 clones, 84% seen once. The J segment lost 1 base and the V segment lost 5 bases, leaving 5 bases of the junction unmatched. Looked up from germline, CDR1 is MGHRA and CDR2 is YSYEKL. The CDR3 has 15 amino acids. The V and J genes are TRBV4-1 and TRBJ2-7; 10 bases fit TRBD2. Material for sequencing was peripheral blood. The clonotype was recovered from a human donor in a cohort sampled during active COVID-19. CDR3 DNA: TGCGCCAGCAGCTCTCTAGCGGGAGAGTCCTACGAGCAGTACTTC. Its translation: CASSSLAGESYEQYF.